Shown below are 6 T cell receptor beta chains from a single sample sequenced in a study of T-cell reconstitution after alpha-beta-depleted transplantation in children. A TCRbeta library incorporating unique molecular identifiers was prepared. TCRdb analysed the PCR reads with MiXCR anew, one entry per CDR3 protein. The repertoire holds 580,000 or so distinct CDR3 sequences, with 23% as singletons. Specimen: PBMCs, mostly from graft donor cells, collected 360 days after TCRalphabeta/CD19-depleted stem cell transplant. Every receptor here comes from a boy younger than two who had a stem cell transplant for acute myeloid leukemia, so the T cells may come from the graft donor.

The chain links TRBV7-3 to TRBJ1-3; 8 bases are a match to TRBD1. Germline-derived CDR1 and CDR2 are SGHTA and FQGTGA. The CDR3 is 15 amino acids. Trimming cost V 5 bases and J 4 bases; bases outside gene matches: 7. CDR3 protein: CASSLHGQGGNTIYF. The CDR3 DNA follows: TGTGCCAGCAGCCTCCACGGACAGGGCGGAAACACCATATATTTT.

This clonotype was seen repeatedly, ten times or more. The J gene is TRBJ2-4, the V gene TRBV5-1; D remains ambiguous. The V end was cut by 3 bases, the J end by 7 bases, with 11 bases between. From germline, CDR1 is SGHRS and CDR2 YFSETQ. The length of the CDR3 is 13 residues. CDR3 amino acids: CASSSPPQNIQYF. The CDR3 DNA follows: TGCGCCAGCAGCTCGCCCCCCCAGAACATTCAGTACTTC.

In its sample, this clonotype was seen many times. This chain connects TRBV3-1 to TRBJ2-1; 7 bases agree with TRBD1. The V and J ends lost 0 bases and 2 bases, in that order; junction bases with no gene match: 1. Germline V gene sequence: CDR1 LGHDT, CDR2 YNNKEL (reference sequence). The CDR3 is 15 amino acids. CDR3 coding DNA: TGTGCCAGCAGCCAAGATACAGGGGCCTACAATGAGCAGTTCTTC. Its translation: CASSQDTGAYNEQFF.

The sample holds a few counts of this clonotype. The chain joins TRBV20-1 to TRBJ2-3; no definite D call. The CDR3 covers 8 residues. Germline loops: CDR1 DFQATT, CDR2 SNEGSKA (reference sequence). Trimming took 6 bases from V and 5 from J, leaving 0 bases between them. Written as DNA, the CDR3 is TGCAGTGCAGATACGCAGTATTTT. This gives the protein CSADTQYF.

The CDR3, as DNA: TGCAGTGCCCTTTCCCGGGAAAAGGACTATGGCTACACCTTC. This encodes CSALSREKDYGYTF. This chain connects TRBV20-1 to TRBJ1-2; D remains unclear. The CDR3 is 14 residues long. Germline-derived CDR1 and CDR2 are DFQATT and SNEGSKA (reference sequence). Between the trimmed V and J ends, which lost 6 bases and 3 bases, there was a span of 17 bases.

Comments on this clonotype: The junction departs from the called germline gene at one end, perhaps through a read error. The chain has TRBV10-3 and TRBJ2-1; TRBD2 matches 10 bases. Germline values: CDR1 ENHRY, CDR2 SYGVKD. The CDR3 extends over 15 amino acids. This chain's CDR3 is CSIKRAGLAFNEQFF. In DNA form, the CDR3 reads TGTTCCATCAAGCGGGCGGGACTAGCGTTCAATGAGCAGTTCTTC.